The 24 T cell receptor beta chains below all came from one sample that was sequenced in a study of blood T cell repertoires in COVID-19. Repertoires were generated with immunoSEQ multiplex PCR, while TCRdb's copy carries only in-frame clones and drops some. The sample holds about 170,000 clones, around four fifths seen once. Sequencing input: peripheral blood. The origin of the receptors is a woman older than 75 with COVID-19, enrolled during active disease.

This sequence joins TRBV5-1 and TRBJ2-7; 7 nucleotides line up with TRBD1. V shed 0 bases and J 1 base; nucleotides not matched to a gene: 10. This CDR3 has 17 residues. Germline CDR1 SGHRS, CDR2 YFSETQ. The CDR3 is CASSLGQGFGGSYEQYF. The CDR3 DNA follows: TGCGCCAGCAGCTTGGGACAGGGATTTGGTGGTTCCTACGAGCAGTACTTC. Combining the CDR3 with reference TRBV5-1 and TRBJ2-7 gives the whole variable domain KAGVTQTPRYLIKTRGQQVTLSCSPISGHRSVSWYQQTPGQGLQFLFEYFSETQRNKGNFPGRFSGRQFSNSRSEMNVSTLELGDSALYLCASSLGQGFGGSYEQYFGPGTRLTVT.

Only one count was recorded for this clone. This chain uses TRBV2 with TRBJ1-1, with a weak D call TRBD1 (5 bases). The CDR3 totals 11 residues. The V end was cut by 5 bases, the J end by 11 bases, with 12 bases between. Germline CDR1 is SNHLY and CDR2 is FYNNEI. CDR3 in DNA: TGTGCCAGCAGTAAACAGGTCGGGGCTTTCTTT. Amino acids: CASSKQVGAFF.

This clone turned up a few times. CDR3: CASSIQGIDTQYF. The CDR3, as DNA: TGTGCCAGCTCAATACAGGGGATAGATACGCAGTATTTT. The chain links TRBV18 to TRBJ2-3; 7 bases are shared with TRBD1. With V trimmed by 5 bases and J by 5 bases, 4 bases remained unmatched. Germline-derived CDR1 and CDR2 are KGHSH and LQKENI. CDR3 size: 13 residues.

The chain joins TRBV5-1 to TRBJ1-2, with a tentative D call TRBD1 (5 bases). The CDR3 contains 14 residues. In germline, CDR1 is SGHRS, CDR2 YFSETQ. Trimming left V 0 bases short and J 8 bases short, with 14 bases between. CDR3 residues: CASSLDAGTSGYTF. In DNA, the CDR3 is TGCGCCAGCAGCTTGGATGCGGGGACTTCAGGCTACACCTTC.

V and J are TRBV2 and TRBJ2-5, with D possibly being TRBD1 (5 bases). The CDR3 consists of 14 residues. Germline V lookup: CDR1 SNHLY, CDR2 FYNNEI. Trimming shortened V by 5 bases and J by 7 bases, and 17 bases separated the two germline ends. DNA for the CDR3: TGTGCCAGCAGTCCTCAGGAGTCCAGGGCGACCCAGTACTTC. It encodes CASSPQESRATQYF.

This rearrangement joins TRBV5-1 to TRBJ1-2, with 7 positions matching TRBD1. V lost 1 base and J lost 7; bases outside the gene matches: 10. The CDR3 sequence is 15 residues long. Per germline, CDR1 SGHRS and CDR2 YFSETQ. This chain's CDR3 is CASSLTGAGGSGYTF. CDR3 nucleotide sequence: TGCGCCAGCAGCTTGACAGGGGCAGGAGGATCTGGCTACACCTTC.

The gene calls are TRBV10-2 and TRBJ1-5, with unresolved D. The V and J ends lost 2 bases and 6 bases respectively, with 8 bases between them. CDR3 length equals 13 residues. The germline gives CDR1 WSHSY, CDR2 SAAADI. The CDR3 nucleotides read TGCGCCAGCAGTGAGGGGTGGAGTCAGCCCCAGCATTTT. This gives the protein CASSEGWSQPQHF.

A few counts support this clone. This sequence joins TRBV7-9 and TRBJ1-1; 9 bases agree with TRBD1. Losses at the gene ends were 1 base for V and 5 bases for J; bases not matched to a gene: 2. The V gene's germline CDR1 is SEHNR and CDR2 FQNEAQ (reference sequence). The CDR3 spans 14 residues. This chain's CDR3 is CASSLDRGLTEAFF. The CDR3 DNA is TGTGCCAGCAGCTTAGACAGGGGGCTGACTGAAGCTTTCTTT.

The CDR3, as DNA: TGCGCCAGCAGCTTCGGGTCCTTAGCTTTCTTT. Its protein product is CASSFGSLAFF. The chain employs TRBV5-1 and TRBJ1-1; D gene uncertain. From germline, CDR1 is SGHRS and CDR2 YFSETQ. Trimming took off 2 bases at V and 10 bases at J, with 9 bases between the two ends. This CDR3 is 11 amino acids long.

With respect to this clone: This may stem from a read error, because a much larger clone lies one nucleotide away. The J gene is TRBJ1-1, the V gene TRBV28; D is unclear. The CDR3 is 13 amino acids. In germline, CDR1 is MDHEN, CDR2 SYDVKM. Trimming took 2 bases from V and 1 from J, leaving 5 bases between them. The CDR3 DNA is TGTGCCAGCAGTTTAACGGGGAACACTGAAGCTTTCTTT. This codes for CASSLTGNTEAFF.

This chain uses TRBV4-2 with TRBJ1-4; D call uncertain. In germline, CDR1 is LGHNA, CDR2 YNFKEQ. The CDR3 is made up of 16 amino acids. Trimming left V 0 bases short and J 0 bases short, with 8 bases between. The chain's CDR3 is CASSQDPVATNEKLFF. The CDR3 nucleotides are TGTGCCAGCAGCCAAGATCCGGTAGCAACTAATGAAAAACTGTTTTTT.

The chain is built from TRBV5-4 and TRBJ2-3, with 7 nucleotides matching TRBD2. V dropped 0 bases and J dropped 1; count of bases not matched to a gene: 5. CDR3 length: 16 residues. The germline V gene has CDR1 SGHNT and CDR2 YYREEE (reference sequence). CDR3 in amino acids: CASSLGGGPGTDTQYF. CDR3 DNA sequence: TGTGCCAGCAGCTTGGGGGGAGGGCCAGGCACAGATACGCAGTATTTT. The full variable domain, completed using reference TRBV5-4 and TRBJ2-3, is ETGVTQSPTHLIKTRGQQVTLRCSSQSGHNTVSWYQQALGQGPQFIFQYYREEENGRGNFPPRFSGLQFPNYSSELNVNALELDDSALYLCASSLGGGPGTDTQYFGPGTRLTVL.

This CDR3 is CASNYQMNTEAFF. Written as DNA, the CDR3 is TGTGCCAGCAATTACCAGATGAACACTGAAGCTTTCTTT. The V and J genes are TRBV2 and TRBJ1-1; no reliable D call. This CDR3 is 13 amino acids long. Germline-derived CDR1 and CDR2 are SNHLY and FYNNEI. V lost 7 bases and J 0 bases, leaving 9 bases between the germline ends. Looking up the rest from reference TRBV2 and TRBJ1-1 gives the full variable domain: EPEVTQTPSHQVTQMGQEVILRCVPISNHLYFYWYRQILGQKVEFLVSFYNNEISEKSEIFDDQFSVERPDGSNFTLKIRSTKLEDSAMYFCASNYQMNTEAFFGQGTRLTVV.

The gene calls are TRBV11-3 and TRBJ2-1; 7 bases are a match to TRBD1. The CDR3 covers 15 residues. Germline CDR1 and CDR2: SGHNT and YENEEA. The trim removed 5 bases at V and 3 bases at J, leaving 7 bases unmatched. The CDR3 here is CASSRQGVYYNEQFF. As DNA, the CDR3 is TGTGCCAGCAGCCGACAGGGAGTATACTACAATGAGCAGTTCTTC.

The J gene is TRBJ1-2, the V gene TRBV12-3 or TRBV12-4, with 7 bases fitting TRBD1. V shed 5 bases and J 5 bases; nucleotides not matched to a gene: 2. The CDR3 totals 12 residues. CDR3 protein: CASSPGQYGYTF. CDR3 in DNA: TGTGCCAGCAGTCCGGGACAGTATGGCTACACCTTC.

The V and J genes are TRBV5-1 and TRBJ1-2; 8 nucleotides match TRBD1. Germline lookup yields CDR1 SGHRS and CDR2 YFSETQ. CDR3 size: 14 residues. After removal of 3 bases from V and 6 bases from J, the junction contained 7 bases not matched to a gene. CDR3 coding DNA: TGCGCCAGCAGCTCGGACAGGGAGAAGCATGGCTACACCTTC. Translated: CASSSDREKHGYTF.

The rearrangement links TRBV6-5 to TRBJ1-5, with 7 positions matching TRBD1. Germline V gene lookup returns CDR1 MNHEY and CDR2 SVGAGI. V lost 5 bases and J lost 1; bases outside the gene matches: 5. The CDR3 totals 15 residues. The CDR3 DNA reads as TGTGCCAGCAGTCTACAGGGGAACAGCAATCAGCCCCAGCATTTT. Amino acids: CASSLQGNSNQPQHF.

The chain is built from TRBV3-1 (or the pseudogene TRBV3-2) and TRBJ1-3; D perhaps matches TRBD1 (5 bases). The CDR3 runs 14 residues. V lost 4 bases and J lost 4, with 11 bases in between. Germline V gene lookup returns CDR1 LGHDT and CDR2 YNNKEL (reference sequence). In nucleotides, the CDR3 is TGTGCCAGCAGCCGGGGGGGGACGGGAAACACCATATATTTT. Its translation is CASSRGGTGNTIYF.

The chain employs TRBV10-3 and TRBJ2-5; D possibly corresponds to TRBD2 (5 bases). The germline V gene has CDR1 ENHRY and CDR2 SYGVKD. The CDR3 covers 17 residues. Trimming cost V 3 bases and J 0 bases, with 17 bases left between them. Written as DNA, the CDR3 is TGTGCCATCAGTGACCACGTACTAGATTGGTACCAAGAGACCCAGTACTTC. This gives the protein CAISDHVLDWYQETQYF.

To note about this clone: Other DNA sequences from this sample encode an identical CDR3 as well. The chain carries TRBV5-1 and TRBJ1-1, with D perhaps matching TRBD1 (5 bases). CDR1 SGHRS and CDR2 YFSETQ come from the germline V gene. The CDR3 contains 15 residues. The V gene lost 0 bases and the J gene lost 0 bases, with 9 bases spanning the gap. The CDR3 protein is CASSLGDRLNTEAFF. Written as DNA, the CDR3 is TGCGCCAGCAGCTTGGGTGACAGACTGAACACTGAAGCTTTCTTT.

The V gene is TRBV6-5, the J gene TRBJ1-2; D might be TRBD1 (5 bases). Trimming took off 6 bases at V and 4 bases at J, with 15 bases between the two ends. The germline V gene has CDR1 MNHEY and CDR2 SVGAGI. The CDR3 covers 14 residues. CDR3 DNA sequence: TGTGCCAGCAGGGCGGGACGGACCATCTATGGCTACACCTTC. This sequence encodes CASRAGRTIYGYTF.

The genes are TRBV27 and TRBJ1-2; 10 bases map to TRBD1. The CDR3 spans 13 residues. Germline V gene sequence: CDR1 MNHEY, CDR2 SMNVEV (reference sequence). J was trimmed by 6 bases and V by 7 bases; bases with no gene match: 5. In DNA, the CDR3 is TGTGCCAGCACTTTGGGACAGGGGCATGGCTACACCTTC. Protein sequence: CASTLGQGHGYTF.

The chain couples TRBV21-1 to TRBJ1-5; the table assigns TRBD1, which was not confirmed against the DNA. TRBV21-1 is a recognized pseudogene. CDR3 length: 16 residues. The CDR3 loop reads CASSKVGHPGNQPQHF. CDR3 DNA sequence: TGTGCCAGCAGCAAAGTGGGACATCCGGGCAATCAGCCCCAGCATTTT.

The table lists this clone with a count of one. The CDR3 sequence: CASTASGITDTQYF. CDR3 DNA sequence: TGTGCCAGCACTGCTAGCGGTATTACAGATACGCAGTATTTT. This chain uses TRBV28 with TRBJ2-3; 7 nucleotides agree with TRBD2. This CDR3 has 14 residues. The germline V gene encodes CDR1 MDHEN and CDR2 SYDVKM. Germline trimming cut 7 bases from V and 3 bases from J; bases unmatched to any gene: 7.